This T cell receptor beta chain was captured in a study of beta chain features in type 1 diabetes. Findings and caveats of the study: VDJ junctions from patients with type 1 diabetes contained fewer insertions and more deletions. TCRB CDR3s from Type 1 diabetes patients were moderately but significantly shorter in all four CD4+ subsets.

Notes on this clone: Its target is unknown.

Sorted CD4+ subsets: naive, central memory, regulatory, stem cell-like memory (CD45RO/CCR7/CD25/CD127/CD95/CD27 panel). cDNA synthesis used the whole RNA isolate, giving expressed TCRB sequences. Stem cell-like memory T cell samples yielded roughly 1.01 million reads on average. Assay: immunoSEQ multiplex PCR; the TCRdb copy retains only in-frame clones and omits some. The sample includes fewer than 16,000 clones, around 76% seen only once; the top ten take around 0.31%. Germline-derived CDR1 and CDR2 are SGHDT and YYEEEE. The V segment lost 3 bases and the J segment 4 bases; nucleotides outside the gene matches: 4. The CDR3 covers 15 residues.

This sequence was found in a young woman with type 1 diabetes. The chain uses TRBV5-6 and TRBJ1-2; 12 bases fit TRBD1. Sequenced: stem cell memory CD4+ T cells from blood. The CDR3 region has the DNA TGTGCCAGCAGCTACCGGGACAGGGGGCCCTATGGCTACACCTTC. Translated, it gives CASSYRDRGPYGYTF.